This T cell receptor beta chain appears in the sequencing data of a study of blood T cell repertoires in COVID-19. Study at large: The United States, Italy and Spain supplied acute and convalescent COVID-19 samples. In each case, the material was cDNA or gDNA derived from T cells, B-cell-depleted T cells, or PBMCs.

Germline-derived CDR1 and CDR2 are SGHRS and YFSETQ. Trimming cost V 5 bases and J 2 bases, with 11 bases left between them. This CDR3 is built from 15 residues. In the original processing: Scientists estimated how many nucleated cells there were by amplifying reference gene primers. The assay was immunoSEQ multiplex PCR, and TCRdb's table has in-frame clones only and misses some. V and J calls plus clone size are reproduced from that table; the DNA served to infer D and trimming. The sample has about 36,000 clones, 70% to 90% seen once; the top ten hold roughly 40%. This TCR derives from a human donor in a cohort sampled during active or convalescent COVID-19. The donor label of this sample is uncertain. The sample was peripheral blood. The chain couples TRBV5-1 to TRBJ1-6; D not certain. The CDR3 bases are TGCGCCAGCAGTAACACGGGTCCCTATAATTCACCCCTCCACTTT. Its protein is CASSNTGPYNSPLHF.